The 32 T cell receptor beta chains presented below share a single source sample, sequenced in a study of blood T cell repertoires in COVID-19. TCRdb's copy holds only in-frame clones and misses some; the assay was immunoSEQ multiplex PCR. The table includes 450,000 or so clones, about 90% detected once. Material: peripheral blood. The receptors stem from a man between 18 and 29 years old with COVID-19, enrolled during active disease.

V is TRBV6-5 and J is TRBJ1-6; 9 positions agree with TRBD1. In germline, CDR1 is MNHEY, CDR2 SVGAGI. V shed 6 bases and J 7 bases; nucleotides not matched to a gene: 1. This CDR3 contains 13 residues. CDR3 protein: CASRGTGNSPLHF. The CDR3 DNA sequence: TGTGCCAGCAGGGGGACAGGGAATTCACCCCTCCACTTT.

The CDR3 DNA follows: TGTGCCAGCAGCCAAATCGTGGCCGGGACAGGGGATACGCAGTATTTT. It specifies CASSQIVAGTGDTQYF. The chain employs TRBV14 and TRBJ2-3; 9 bases are shared with TRBD1. This CDR3 is built from 16 residues. With 2 bases clipped from V and 6 bases from J, the junction kept 9 bases outside the gene matches. The germline V gene has CDR1 SGHDN and CDR2 FVKESK.

The chain employs TRBV29-1 and TRBJ2-7; D is perhaps TRBD1 (5 bases). The germline V gene has CDR1 SQVTM and CDR2 ANQGSEA. The CDR3 sequence is 15 residues long. The V end lost 0 bases, the J end lost 0 bases, and 12 bases lay between the germline ends. The CDR3 is CSVEETDELSYEQYF. The CDR3, as DNA: TGCAGCGTTGAAGAGACAGACGAGCTCTCCTACGAGCAGTACTTC.

This chain uses TRBV2 with TRBJ1-6, with D perhaps TRBD1 (6 bases). V shed 5 bases and J shed 9 bases, with 11 bases lying between them. Germline CDR1 SNHLY, CDR2 FYNNEI. This CDR3 has 13 amino acids. CDR3 region: CASSTTGTSPLHF. CDR3 DNA sequence: TGTGCCAGCAGTACCACAGGGACTTCACCCCTCCACTTT.

This clone was found a few times. The rearrangement links TRBV6-1 to TRBJ2-3, with unresolved D. Trimming left V 0 bases short and J 3 bases short, with 7 bases between. Germline CDR1 MNHNS, CDR2 SASEGT. This CDR3 contains 14 residues. The DNA of the CDR3 is TGTGCCAGCAGTGAAGCGCTAGAAACAGATACGCAGTATTTT. Residues: CASSEALETDTQYF.

This rearrangement joins TRBV27 to TRBJ2-7, with 10 bases lining up with TRBD2. Per germline, CDR1 MNHEY and CDR2 SMNVEV (reference sequence). Losses at the gene ends were 6 bases for V and 4 bases for J; bases not matched to a gene: 9. The CDR3 covers 15 residues. The CDR3 DNA is TGTGCCAGCAGACCCTCTAGCGGGAGTACTTACGAGCAGTACTTC. This sequence encodes CASRPSSGSTYEQYF.

The chain combines TRBV19 with TRBJ2-2; D not resolved. The V and J ends lost 10 bases and 1 base respectively, with 16 bases between them. From germline, CDR1 is LNHDA and CDR2 SQIVND (reference sequence). The CDR3 contains 15 residues. The CDR3 DNA reads as TGTGCCACAACCAGACACCTTGTGAACACCGGGGAGCTGTTTTTT. Protein sequence: CATTRHLVNTGELFF.

The chain combines TRBV7-3 with TRBJ2-3; TRBD2 aligns across 8 bases. The germline V gene has CDR1 SGHTA and CDR2 FQGTGA. The V and J ends lost 4 bases and 5 bases, in that order; junction bases with no gene match: 8. This CDR3 spans 15 amino acids. The CDR3 DNA sequence: TGTGCCAGCAGCTCAGGCGGGACTAGTGAAGATACGCAGTATTTT. It translates to CASSSGGTSEDTQYF.

As regards this clone: One junction end disagrees with the germline gene, perhaps due to a read error. This sequence joins TRBV2 and TRBJ2-5, with TRBD2 matching 8 bases. Per germline, CDR1 SNHLY and CDR2 FYNNEI. This CDR3 contains 12 residues. The chain's CDR3 is CASWGAGESQYF. CDR3 sequence (DNA): TGTGCCAGCTGGGGAGCGGGAGAGTCCCAGTACTTC.

The genes are TRBV3-1 (or the pseudogene TRBV3-2) and TRBJ2-2, with D hard to call. The V end lost 6 bases, the J end lost 1 base, and 3 bases lay between the germline ends. Per germline, CDR1 LGHDT and CDR2 YNNKEL (reference sequence). This CDR3 comprises 12 residues. The CDR3 DNA is TGTGCCAGCAGTAAGAACACCGGGGAGCTGTTTTTT. Translated: CASSKNTGELFF.

The CDR3 reads CATSDQQQTQYF. CDR3 nucleotide sequence: TGTGCCACCAGTGACCAACAGCAGACCCAGTACTTC. The rearrangement joins TRBV24-1 to TRBJ2-5, with D unclear. Germline assignment: CDR1 KGHDR and CDR2 SFDVKD. V was shortened by 4 bases and J by 6 bases, with 8 bases between the two germline ends. This CDR3 has 12 residues.

The chain has TRBV10-2 and TRBJ2-7, with D maybe TRBD1 (6 bases). CDR1 is WSHSY and CDR2 is SAAADI in the germline V gene. Trimming removed 3 bases at V and 4 bases at J, with 13 bases between. This CDR3 has 14 residues. DNA for the CDR3: TGCGCCAGCAGTGAAAGGGGGATGGGGTACGAGCAGTACTTC. Encoded protein: CASSERGMGYEQYF.

The chain has TRBV18 and TRBJ2-1, with D possibly being TRBD2 (5 bases). Germline assignment: CDR1 KGHSH and CDR2 LQKENI. The CDR3 length is 14 residues. The germline V and J ends were trimmed by 0 bases and 8 bases, with 11 bases remaining between them. CDR3 sequence (DNA): TGTGCCAGCTCACCACCGGATAGGGAGCATGAGCAGTTCTTC. It is translated as CASSPPDREHEQFF. Complete variable domain (other parts from reference TRBV18 and TRBJ2-1): NAGVMQNPRHLVRRRGQEARLRCSPMKGHSHVYWYRQLPEEGLKFMVYLQKENIIDESGMPKERFSAEFPKEGPSILRIQQVVRGDSAAYFCASSPPDREHEQFFGPGTRLTVL.

The chain joins TRBV28 to TRBJ2-1; TRBD2 aligns across 7 bases. CDR1 and CDR2 from the germline V gene are MDHEN and SYDVKM. This CDR3 has 16 amino acids. V lost 2 bases, J lost 0 bases, and 4 bases stayed unmatched. The CDR3 region is CASSLDGGSSYNEQFF. CDR3 sequence (DNA): TGTGCCAGCAGTTTAGACGGCGGGAGCTCCTACAATGAGCAGTTCTTC.

The V and J genes are TRBV19 and TRBJ2-7; D unclear. CDR1 is LNHDA, CDR2 SQIVND, per germline (reference sequence). This CDR3 is 15 amino acids long. Deletions cut 8 bases from V and 3 bases from J, with 20 bases between. The CDR3 sequence: CASRRAGATDYEQYF. The CDR3 coding sequence is TGTGCCAGTCGCAGAGCAGGTGCAACGGACTACGAGCAGTACTTC.

This clone was observed once. The rearrangement links TRBV14 to TRBJ2-7; 9 bases align to TRBD2. Germline V gene sequence: CDR1 SGHDN, CDR2 FVKESK. V lost 4 bases, J lost 1 base, and 2 bases stayed unmatched. This CDR3 spans 14 amino acids. As DNA, the CDR3 is TGTGCCAGCAGCCTGGGACTAGCATCCTACGAGCAGTACTTC. This sequence encodes CASSLGLASYEQYF.

V is TRBV11-3 and J is TRBJ2-2, with D possibly matching TRBD1 (5 bases). With 7 bases removed from V and 5 bases from J, the gap between germline ends came to 11 bases. This CDR3 has 13 amino acids. The germline V gene encodes CDR1 SGHNT and CDR2 YENEEA. The CDR3 loop is CASKSQVTGELFF. The DNA of the CDR3 is TGTGCCAGCAAGTCACAGGTGACCGGGGAGCTGTTTTTT.

The rearrangement uses TRBV5-6 and TRBJ2-2; 7 positions match TRBD2. Germline lookup yields CDR1 SGHDT and CDR2 YYEEEE. CDR3 size: 16 residues. Trimming cost V 1 base and J 1 base; bases outside gene matches: 4. CDR3 DNA: TGTGCCAGCAGCTTGTACCCTAGCGGGAACACCGGGGAGCTGTTTTTT. It specifies CASSLYPSGNTGELFF.

The chain is built from TRBV2 and TRBJ2-7; no clear D gene. Germline CDR1 reads SNHLY; CDR2 reads FYNNEI. The V gene lost 3 bases and the J gene lost 10 bases, with 7 bases spanning the gap. This CDR3 is built from 10 residues. The CDR3 here is CASSETRQYF. CDR3 sequence (DNA): TGTGCCAGCAGTGAGACTCGACAGTACTTC.

This chain links TRBV24-1 with TRBJ2-2; D is undetermined. Trimming stripped 7 bases from V and 7 bases from J, with 6 bases between. The CDR3 loop spans 11 amino acids. Germline V lookup: CDR1 KGHDR, CDR2 SFDVKD. CDR3 sequence (DNA): TGTGCCACCAGGAGAGGCGGGGAGCTGTTTTTT. This gives the protein CATRRGGELFF.

This clone has a single count. This chain links TRBV5-8 with TRBJ2-1; 13 nucleotides align to TRBD2. Trimming cost V 0 bases and J 0 bases; bases outside gene matches: 3. The length of the CDR3 is 18 residues. Germline CDR1 reads SGHTS; CDR2 reads YDEGEE. The CDR3 sequence: CASSLVTSGGASYNEQFF. CDR3 DNA sequence: TGTGCCAGCAGCTTGGTTACTAGCGGGGGGGCCTCCTACAATGAGCAGTTCTTC.

This clone showed up just once. CDR3 coding DNA: TGTGCCACCAGCAGAGATCGGCAACGGGGGCCCCAGCATTTT. It translates to CATSRDRQRGPQHF. The chain combines TRBV15 with TRBJ1-5; D not certain. The CDR3 extends over 14 amino acids. V lost 0 bases to trimming and J lost 9 bases, with 12 bases between them. CDR1 is LNHNV and CDR2 is YYDKDF in the germline V gene (reference sequence).

The chain employs TRBV5-5 and TRBJ1-5; 7 nucleotides agree with TRBD1. Unmatched junction bases numbered 6, after V lost 4 bases and J lost 2 bases. The germline V gene has CDR1 SGHKS and CDR2 YYEKEE (reference sequence). The CDR3 covers 15 residues. The CDR3 region is CASSSGTVGNQPQHF. The CDR3 DNA reads as TGTGCCAGCAGCAGTGGGACAGTCGGCAATCAGCCCCAGCATTTT.

The chain joins TRBV14 to TRBJ1-5, with 8 positions matching TRBD1. CDR1 is SGHDN, CDR2 FVKESK, per germline. The CDR3 covers 18 residues. J gave up 5 bases and V 0 bases, and 12 bases lay outside the gene matches. The CDR3 coding sequence is TGTGCCAGCAGCCAAGATGGGCAGGGGGCAGTTAGGGATCAGCCCCAGCATTTT. Amino acid sequence: CASSQDGQGAVRDQPQHF.

The chain combines TRBV7-9 with TRBJ2-7; tentatively, D is TRBD1 (6 bases). CDR3 size: 15 residues. Germline V gives CDR1 SEHNR, CDR2 FQNEAQ (reference sequence). The V end was cut by 4 bases, the J end by 3 bases, with 16 bases between. This CDR3 is CASSSSRTVFYEQYF. DNA for the CDR3: TGTGCCAGCAGCTCCTCCCGGACAGTTTTCTACGAGCAGTACTTC. Based on the CDR3 plus reference TRBV7-9 and TRBJ2-7, the full variable domain is DTGVSQNPRHKITKRGQNVTFRCDPISEHNRLYWYRQTLGQGPEFLTYFQNEAQLEKSRLLSDRFSAERPKGSFSTLEIQRTEQGDSAMYLCASSSSRTVFYEQYFGPGTRLTVT.

The chain couples TRBV7-6 to TRBJ2-3; 9 positions agree with TRBD2. The CDR3 contains 16 residues. Looked up from germline, CDR1 is SGHVS and CDR2 is FNYEAQ. With V trimmed by 1 base and J by 4 bases, 6 bases remained unmatched. The CDR3 bases are TGTGCCAGCAGCTTAGTTGGCGGGAGGGGCCCAGATACGCAGTATTTT. It specifies CASSLVGGRGPDTQYF.

This clone was recorded only once. The germline gene is not matched at one end of the junction; a read error may be the cause. J is TRBJ2-1 and V is TRBV7-7; 9 nucleotides line up with TRBD1. Germline assignment: CDR1 SSHAT and CDR2 FNYEAQ (reference sequence). CDR3 length: 15 residues. CDR3 protein: CASSKGQGDYNEQFF. DNA of the CDR3: TGTGCTAGCAGCAAGGGACAGGGCGACTACAATGAGCAGTTCTTC.

The chain uses TRBV2 and TRBJ1-1, with D perhaps matching TRBD1 (6 bases). The CDR3 consists of 17 residues. Germline CDR1 reads SNHLY; CDR2 reads FYNNEI. The V end was cut by 4 bases, the J end by 1 base, with 19 bases between. CDR3 in DNA: TGTGCCAGCAGTGGGGCTAGGCCGACAGGAGAGAACACTGAAGCTTTCTTT. It translates to CASSGARPTGENTEAFF.

The gene calls are TRBV3-1 (or the pseudogene TRBV3-2) and TRBJ2-3; TRBD2 aligns across 7 bases. This CDR3 spans 15 amino acids. The V segment lost 0 bases and the J segment 6 bases; nucleotides outside the gene matches: 6. From germline, CDR1 is LGHDT and CDR2 YNNKEL (reference sequence). The DNA for the CDR3 is TGTGCCAGCAGCCAAGATGCCGGGGGGACGGATACGCAGTATTTT. Residues: CASSQDAGGTDTQYF.

V is TRBV10-3 and J is TRBJ1-2; D is unclear. The V gene lost 3 bases and the J gene lost 1 base, with 15 bases spanning the gap. Germline V gene data show CDR1 as ENHRY and CDR2 as SYGVKD. CDR3 length: 16 amino acids. The CDR3 sequence is CAISDPPGSFNYGYTF. The CDR3 DNA reads TGTGCCATCAGTGATCCACCGGGATCCTTTAACTATGGCTACACCTTC.

The chain combines TRBV9 with TRBJ2-1; 9 bases agree with TRBD1. Germline CDR1 is SGDLS and CDR2 is YYNGEE. The CDR3 length is 14 residues. J was trimmed by 8 bases and V by 2 bases; bases with no gene match: 5. CDR3 amino acids: CASSVRDRVDEQFF. The CDR3 DNA reads TGTGCCAGCAGCGTCCGGGACAGGGTGGATGAGCAGTTCTTC.

The J gene is TRBJ2-2, the V gene TRBV15; 7 bases are a match to TRBD1. Germline loops: CDR1 LNHNV, CDR2 YYDKDF (reference sequence). CDR3 size: 17 residues. With 0 bases clipped from V and 0 bases from J, the junction kept 4 bases outside the gene matches. This CDR3 reads CATSRERTGSNTGELFF. The CDR3 nucleotides read TGTGCCACCAGCAGAGAGAGGACAGGTTCGAACACCGGGGAGCTGTTTTTT.